The entry that follows covers one TCR beta chain sequence. This clonotype appeared many times. It has no known antigen specificity. No per-base quality is available; no much larger clone lies one base away. TCR beta CDR3 regions were amplified from RNA transcripts. The TCR CDR3 was subjected to a first round of RT-PCR using the HTBI primer set and the Qiagen OneStep RT-PCR kit. A second multiplex PCR round built the libraries, followed by size selection and purification. The libraries were sequenced on an Illumina HiSeq2000 using paired-end 100 bp reads. In the authors' own workflow: SOAPnuke was used to process the raw data, throwing out any read that contained adapters or uncalled bases, had a mean Phred below 15, or lacked an exact constant-primer or identifier match. High-quality paired reads were merged with COPE v1.2.5, and unique nucleotide sequences were defined as clonotypes. MiTCR v1.1 was used to align the clonotypes against IMGT TRBV, TRBD and TRBJ reference segments. The analysis included only V-J combinations with a frequency above 0.0001, which together covered roughly 99% of the repertoires. The TCS score was defined as the ratio of F50 (clonal expansion) to E x V (chaos), calculated using BLOSUM62-based TCRdist between CDR3 peptides within each V-J. Welch's t-statistics and random forest reduced some 510 V-J features to 10 to 15, which were used in a naive Bayes classifier (R e1071). The raw public data were reprocessed by TCRdb itself: fastp quality trimming at Q25, MiXCR clonotype calling, in-frame beta chains only. Merged by CDR3 protein, the rows form single entries marked with the most common genes and DNA. None of the V and J calls come from the authors' own analysis; TCRdb made them. This sample holds 500,000 to 650,000 distinct CDR3 sequences; 14% were observed only once. Jointly, the top ten make up about 15% of the sample.

This record comes from a study of T cells in Graves' hyperthyroidism and ophthalmopathy (dated by TCRdb to about 2019). About the study as a whole: Peripheral blood samples were taken at initial diagnosis, before any treatment was given. To identify distinguishing TCR V-J signatures, a discovery cohort of 100 or so patients was used, comprising 40 to 45 with Graves' ophthalmopathy and 57 with stable Graves' hyperthyroidism. Whether ophthalmopathy could be predicted prospectively was tested in an independent validation cohort made up of roughly 19 hyperthyroidism patients plus 17 patients who later progressed to ophthalmopathy. The approximately 98 discovery patients were randomly divided into training and test sets at a 7:3 ratio. In addition, the study compared T-cell repertoires in thyroid tissue and in blood from roughly six Graves' hyperthyroidism patients. Following sampling, methimazole starting at 30 mg daily was given to hyperthyroidism patients, and high-dose intravenous methylprednisolone was given to ophthalmopathy patients. TCR Vbeta CDR3 sequencing of roughly 140 peripheral blood samples (roughly 41 ophthalmopathy, under 80 hyperthyroidism and around 17 progressor patients) is reported in the paper. What the study reported, not specific to this receptor: Blood samples also contained most of the expanded thyroid clonotypes (frequency above 0.001), which suggests that blood repertoires may reflect thyroid immune responses. In cross-validation, a model built on a 13 V-J signature told ophthalmopathy apart from stable hyperthyroidism with 85% to 90% sensitivity and about 81% specificity, and in testing the same model reached 80%/75%. In validation, the model predicted progression to ophthalmopathy with about 71% sensitivity and approximately 74% specificity, a median of 6.5 months before onset. No statistical method was used to set the sample size in advance, and investigators knew the group allocation.

A patient counted as having stable Graves' hyperthyroidism if no progression to ophthalmopathy occurred over 18 months of follow-up. Hyperthyroidism patients were newly diagnosed, with disease duration under 2 months, and aged 18 to 65 years. The study excluded patients with uncontrolled infections, other autoimmune diseases, pregnancy or lactation. Diagnoses relied on clinical symptoms, serum thyroxine and TRAb, thyroid ultrasound and orbital computed tomography. PBMCs were separated from roughly 10 ml of fresh peripheral blood using Ficoll-Paque density gradient centrifugation. Total RNA was extracted with Trizol reagent, and quality was checked on an Agilent 2100 Bioanalyzer. CDR1 and CDR2 are drawn from the germline V gene (reference sequence): LGHDT, YNNKEL. The CDR3 sequence holds 15 residues, the cysteine and phenylalanine included. The CDR3 DNA has 45 bases and is translated from base 1. V and J are trimmed by 4 bases and 4 bases, and the gene matches miss 3 bases of the junction.

The receptor was isolated from a woman between 40 and 50 years old with Graves' hyperthyroidism. The sequencing sample was made of blood. The chain joins TRBV3-1 to TRBJ1-6; 8 middle bases align to TRBD1. For the CDR3, the sequence is CASSLGQVYNSPLHF. DNA sequence: TGTGCCAGCAGCCTGGGACAGGTTTATAATTCACCCCTCCACTTT.